This T cell receptor (beta chain) emerged from a study of cytomegalovirus exposure and HLA in healthy donors. Study conclusions and caveats: Some public TCRs appeared in many individuals, while most sequences were rare. Sequences of the TCR beta chain were said to predict the HLA-A and HLA-B alleles of most subjects accurately.

The study sampled nominally healthy donors, though unrecorded immune exposures were likely. On this clone: Its cognate antigen is unknown.

PCR employed 60 Vbeta and 13 Jbeta primers. Data came from immunoSEQ multiplex PCR; TCRdb stores just in-frame clones and leaves some out. The sample lists a few hundred thousand clones, about nine tenths occurring once. This TCR was sampled from a girl aged 2-10 years in good health and CMV-seronegative. Sequenced material: PBMCs.

DNA for the CDR3: TGTGCCGGTGCGAGGGAGAGGAACACCGGGGAGCTGTTTTTT. As protein: CAGARERNTGELFF. The chain uses TRBV7-9 and TRBJ2-2, with D possibly matching TRBD2 (5 bases). With 11 bases removed from V and 1 base from J, the gap between germline ends came to 14 bases. Germline CDR1 reads SEHNR; CDR2 reads FQNEAQ (reference sequence). The CDR3 is made up of 14 amino acids.